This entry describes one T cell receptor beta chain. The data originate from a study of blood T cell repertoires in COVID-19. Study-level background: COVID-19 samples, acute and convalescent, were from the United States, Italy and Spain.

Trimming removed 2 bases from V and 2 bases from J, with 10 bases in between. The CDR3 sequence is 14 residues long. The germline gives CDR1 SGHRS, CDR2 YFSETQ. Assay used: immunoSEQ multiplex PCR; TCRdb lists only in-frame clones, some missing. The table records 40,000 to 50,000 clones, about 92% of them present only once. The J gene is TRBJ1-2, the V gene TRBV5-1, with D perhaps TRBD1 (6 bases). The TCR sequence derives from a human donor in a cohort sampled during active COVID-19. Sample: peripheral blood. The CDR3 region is CASSFSQGNYGYTF. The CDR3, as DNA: TGCGCCAGCAGCTTCTCCCAGGGGAACTATGGCTACACCTTC.